This T cell receptor beta chain was identified during a study of T cell responses to AZD1222 COVID-19 vaccine. Study observations and caveats: Clonal diversity was possibly underestimated, and the donors were mostly white British, with more females. Close to half of all spike-specific TCRs reportedly target regions of the variants that are unmutated.

V was cut by 3 bases and J by 5 bases, with 7 bases left in between. The CDR3 covers 12 residues. Germline V gene sequence: CDR1 LNHDA, CDR2 SQIVND (reference sequence). A remark on this clone: Its antigen is undetermined.

The repertoire was sequenced with immunoSEQ multiplex PCR; TCRdb's copy has only in-frame clones and lacks some. The sample carries some 200,000 clones, approximately 90% recorded once. This material consisted of peripheral blood, taken on day 0 of AZD1222 vaccination. The sequence derives from an adult in good health. The V gene is TRBV19, the J gene TRBJ2-5; D is ambiguous. For the CDR3, the DNA is TGTGCCAGTAGTATGGTAAGGGAGACCCAGTACTTC. This encodes CASSMVRETQYF.